The sequence of this T cell receptor beta chain was determined in a study of cytomegalovirus exposure and HLA in healthy donors. Study summary: Genetic ancestry analysis placed under 90% of the 300 to 400 donors that were genotyped in the Caucasian-associated cluster.

Comments on this clone: No antigen is known for it.

General study points: Owing to their indistinguishability, certain V segments, notably TRBV6-2 and TRBV6-3, were excluded.

Germline loops: CDR1 SNHLY, CDR2 FYNNEI. The CDR3 has 14 residues. V lost 6 bases and J 5 bases, leaving 13 bases between the germline ends. This PCR relied on a set of 60 Vbeta primers and 13 Jbeta primers. In the original workflow: About 10 million shared chains were among 80 million or so unique TCR beta chains counted in a later analysis. Assay used: immunoSEQ multiplex PCR; TCRdb lists only in-frame clones, some missing. V and J calls and clone size follow that table, whereas D and trimming were derived from the DNA. The table includes about 85,000 clones, 80% detected once. The donors (healthy individuals) were bone marrow donors.

Sequencing was carried out using PBMCs. The sequence derives from a man aged 50-60 years in good health and CMV-seropositive. The V gene is TRBV2, the J gene TRBJ1-4; D is unresolved. The CDR3 here is CASRAGIGNEKLFF. As DNA, the CDR3 is TGTGCCAGCAGAGCCGGGATCGGAAATGAAAAACTGTTTTTT.